This T cell receptor (beta chain) appears in the sequencing data of a study of blood T cell repertoires in COVID-19. Per the germline V gene, CDR1 is SEHNR and CDR2 is FQNEAQ (reference sequence). Trimming left V 6 bases short and J 4 bases short, with 16 bases between. There are 15 residues in the CDR3. Under the authors' procedure: Estimation of nucleated cell counts was performed using reference gene primer amplification. The assay was immunoSEQ multiplex PCR, and TCRdb's table has in-frame clones only and misses some. V, J and clone size are those of that table, while D and trimming were read from the DNA. The sample shows roughly 300,000 clones, 88% of them seen only once.

This chain joins TRBV7-9 and TRBJ1-3; D is possibly TRBD1 (5 bases). Sequencing was performed on peripheral blood. This receptor was identified in a man in his late teens or twenties with active or convalescent COVID-19. As DNA, the CDR3 is TGTGCCAGCAGGCCGGGCGGGGACCTGGGAAACACCATATATTTT. Translation: CASRPGGDLGNTIYF.